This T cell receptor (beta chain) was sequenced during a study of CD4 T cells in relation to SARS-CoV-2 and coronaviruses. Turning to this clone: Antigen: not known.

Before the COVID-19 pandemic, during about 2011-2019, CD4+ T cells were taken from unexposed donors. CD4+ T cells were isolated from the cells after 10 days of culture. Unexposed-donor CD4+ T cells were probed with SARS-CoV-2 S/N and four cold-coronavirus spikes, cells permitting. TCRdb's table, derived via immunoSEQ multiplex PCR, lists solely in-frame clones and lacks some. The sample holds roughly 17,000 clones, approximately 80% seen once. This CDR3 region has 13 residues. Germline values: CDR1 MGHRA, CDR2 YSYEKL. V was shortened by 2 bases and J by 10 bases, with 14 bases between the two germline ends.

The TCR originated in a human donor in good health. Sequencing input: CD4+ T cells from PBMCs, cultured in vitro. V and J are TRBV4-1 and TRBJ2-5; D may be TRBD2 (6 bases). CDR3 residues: CASSQTTAGSQYF. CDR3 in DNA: TGCGCCAGCAGCCAAACAACTGCGGGGAGCCAGTACTTC.